This T cell receptor beta chain was profiled in a study of blood T cell repertoires in COVID-19. Study context: Acute and convalescent COVID-19 specimens originated in the United States, Italy and Spain.

Germline lookup yields CDR1 LNHDA and CDR2 SQIVND (reference sequence). With 3 bases clipped from V and 7 bases from J, the junction kept 10 bases outside the gene matches. There are 16 residues in the CDR3. TCRdb keeps only in-frame clones here, not all; method: immunoSEQ multiplex PCR. The data contain about 250,000 clones, approximately 84% of them seen just once; the ten biggest clones take up under 8%. The sample consisted of PBMCs or T cells enriched from blood (not recorded which). The J gene is TRBJ2-1, the V gene TRBV19, with TRBD1 identical over 9 bases. The sequence derives from a woman between 45 and 65 years old who had been exposed to COVID-19. CDR3 sequence: CASSILITGTGNEQFF. The CDR3, as DNA: TGTGCCAGTAGTATCCTAATTACCGGGACAGGGAATGAGCAGTTCTTC.